This TCR beta chain appears in the sequencing data of a study of CD8 T cells in ankylosing spondylitis. Broader study findings: A CD8+ phenotype characterized the disease-linked clones, which were relatively rare in peripheral blood.

TCRdb reanalysed the 5' RACE reads using MiXCR and keeps one entry per CDR3 protein. The sample comprises about 200,000 distinct CDR3 sequences, 13% of which are singletons, and approximately 15% rests with the top ten. This clonotype turned up a few times. What it binds is not known. CDR3 length equals 14 residues. From germline, CDR1 is SEHNR and CDR2 FQNEAQ (reference sequence). V shed 2 bases and J 4 bases; nucleotides not matched to a gene: 2. The gene calls are TRBV7-9 and TRBJ2-5; 9 nucleotides agree with TRBD2. This sequence was found in a male donor with ankylosing spondylitis or in good health (not recorded which). The specimen sequenced was blood, either unsorted or a sorted T cell fraction (not recorded which). The CDR3 DNA is TGTGCCAGCAGCTTATTACTAGCGGGAGAGACCCAGTACTTC. Its translation is CASSLLLAGETQYF.